This entry describes one TCR beta chain. This clone was detected a few times. Its antigen remains undetermined. No quality values exist for individual bases; no much larger clone is one base distant. In total, 500 to 700 healthy bone marrow donors made up the cohort. All cohort members were sampled while nominally healthy, although unrecorded immune exposures were likely present. Of the 650 to 700 cohort members, 250 to 300 had positive CMV serostatus and 350 to 450 had negative CMV serostatus, and CMV serostatus was not recorded for the donor. A peripheral blood sample was provided by each donor, and peripheral blood mononuclear cells were used for TCR beta sequencing. The Qiagen DNeasy Blood Extraction Kit was used to extract genomic DNA from the blood cell samples. Receptor libraries were prepared by the immunoSEQ multiplex PCR assay. The multiplex PCR relied on a mix of 60 forward primers for TCR Vbeta segments and 13 reverse primers for TCR Jbeta segments. The CDR3 region of rearranged TCR beta genes was amplified from genomic DNA by a multiplex PCR assay. The amplified TCR beta libraries were sequenced on the Illumina HiSeq System as 87-base-pair reads. The paper's processing steps were these. A later analysis tallied tens of millions of unique TCR beta chains across the 640 or so repertoires, and around 10 million of those chains were shared by two or more donors. Raw reads were error-corrected and collapsed into unique sequences with a nearest-neighbor algorithm that merged closely related sequences to remove PCR and sequencing errors. Alignment of CDR3 sequences to IMGT reference sequences was used to assign V, D and J gene segments. For a sequence to be retained, at least a six-nucleotide match to both a V gene segment and a J gene segment was required. Rearrangements were classified as productive when the CDR3 lacked stop codons and remained in frame with V and J, and all other rearrangements were classified as non-productive. Following IMGT convention, CDR3 was defined as the stretch from the second conserved V-encoded cysteine up to the conserved J-encoded phenylalanine. The earlier analysis of a few hundred of the donors excluded any sequence lacking an unambiguous match to a single V gene segment. In an earlier analysis of several hundred of the donors, a V segment was called functional when productive rearrangements were above 56.7%, and segregating when the standard deviation between donors exceeded 5%. A statistical classification framework was developed to diagnose cytomegalovirus status using the catalog of TCR beta chain sequences. A later analysis assigned V and J genes by comparing TCR nucleotide sequences with IMGT/GENE-DB human TR gene sequences. A later analysis assigned CDR3 sequences and most-parsimonious VDJ recombination scenarios with the TCRdist pipeline. A later analysis defined each TCR beta chain by its CDR3 amino acid sequence plus V-gene family, and excluded reads lacking a unique V-gene family. In a later analysis, 450 to 600 highly shared, low-generation-probability nucleotide sequences were removed to address suspected cross-contamination and a sequencing artifact. In a later analysis, a clonal expansion index was calculated for each public chain from normalized within-repertoire ranks of inferred template counts. A later analysis computed generation probabilities with a VDJ recombination model fitted to out-of-frame rearrangements, and checked the results against IGoR. A later analysis scored TCR-TCR, TCR-HLA and TCR-CMV co-occurrence with hypergeometric tests, applying a repertoire-size bias correction to TCR pairs. In a later analysis, false discovery rates were estimated by permuting HLA or CMV assignments 20 times. In a later analysis, co-occurring TCRs were grouped with DBSCAN, and TCRdist sequence similarity was added when clustering was performed within HLA-allele-positive subsets. For co-occurrence clustering, repertoires with fewer than 30,000 or more than 120,000 public chains were excluded, along with several repertoires with anomalous nucleotide sharing. The immuneACCESS repertoire file appears here via TCRdb, limited to in-frame rearrangements. These files lack a portion of the clones; in checked studies, under half of the deficit traces to unresolved V genes, and the cause of the others is not known. V and J calls plus clone size are reproduced from that table; the DNA served to infer D and trimming. In this sample the table shows more than 110,000 clones, 73% of which occur a single time. The top ten clonotypes cover around an eighth of the sample.

This sample is drawn from a study of cytomegalovirus exposure and HLA in healthy donors (TCRdb year 2017). With respect to the entire study: According to an earlier analysis of a few hundred of the donors, about 179 million T cells yielded roughly 110 million unique TCR beta sequences and 276 Gb of sequence data. A later genetic analysis took genome-wide SNP genotypes for about 65% of the 666 donors and used that subset as a discovery cohort. In a later analysis, previously published TCR beta repertoires from some 640 donors were re-analyzed and high-resolution HLA genotyping was added so that TCR occurrence patterns could be studied. An earlier analysis of approximately 640 of the donors applied high-throughput TCR beta sequencing to assess whether each TCR beta V gene segment acted as functional or pseudogenic. Typing coverage varied by locus: roughly 629-640 donors for A, B, C, DRB1 and DQB1; more than 500 for DQA1; approximately 610 for DPA1; roughly 450 for DPB1. To predict cytomegalovirus infection status, the study brought together high-throughput TCR immunosequencing, statistical association of individual TCRs with disease status, and machine learning. Across 398 genotyped donors of the cohort, an average of about 220,000 unique TCR beta nucleotide sequences per donor were sequenced, and about a sixth of those sequences were non-productive. The study profiled the T cell repertoires of about 640 subjects by immunosequencing and related them to cytomegalovirus serostatus. Alongside the repertoire data, information on donor age, sex, ethnicity and CMV serostatus was compiled. Several DR-DQ haplotypes were handled as single units for association and clustering because linkage in the cohort was strong. The study aimed to test whether cataloging public T cell receptors could reveal signatures of past pathogen exposure. Among the approximately 400 genotyped donors, approximately 77% belonged to the genetic ancestry cluster associated with self-reported Caucasian donors. Every repertoire in the discovery cohort had been generated on one and the same sequencing platform. Class I and class II HLA loci were covered by the typing at four-digit resolution. In addition to the first cohort of 500 to 850 subjects, a separate validation cohort of about 120 different subjects was used. An early release covering about 600 HLA-typed donors comprised about 320 gigabases of sequencing data and approximately 85 million unique TCR sequences. The later analysis used no new phenotypic data to find candidate immune exposures, relying instead on TCR beta sequences and their occurrence across donors. Overall results and qualifications from the work: Three of the identified cytomegalovirus-associated TCR beta chains were confirmed in vitro to be specific for cytomegalovirus antigens. This cohort had only TCR beta chains sequenced, and the lack of alpha or paired-chain data limited which features could be detected. While some public TCRs were present in many individuals, most TCR sequences turned up only very rarely across donors. A further reported finding was that TCR beta sequences accurately predicted the HLA-A and HLA-B alleles for most subjects in the first cohort. Correlated functional status among segregating V segments might be attributable to linkage disequilibrium, but an unknown experimental factor could not be ruled out. Some IMGT-functional V segments, including TRBV6-2 and TRBV6-3, could not be distinguished by the 87-base-pair reads and were therefore excluded. Strong co-occurrence of HLA alleles, especially DR and DQ, made assigning TCR associations to individual alleles difficult. The classifier was reported to diagnose cytomegalovirus status with high specificity and sensitivity in both the original cohort and the validation cohort. A later analysis reported that several top co-occurrence clusters appeared linked to parvovirus B19, influenza, CMV and Epstein-Barr virus. The study gave a list of 150 to 200 TCR beta chains associated with cytomegalovirus. It was suggested by the authors that the approach could potentially be generalized to other disease states and immunological phenotypes. According to a later analysis, TCR association rates differed among HLA loci, with DRB1 alleles showing the most associated TCRs and HLA-C alleles showing the fewest. Presence/absence analyses assumed roughly uniform sequencing depth across donors, an assumption that may not hold. HLA typing was unavailable for some donors at each locus, so association tests used only the typed subset. In a later genetic analysis, fewer N-insertions in productive TCRs were reported among donors in an Asian-associated ancestry cluster than the approximately 710-donor mean. Because counts were too low, about 15 rarely observed V segments, including chromosome 9 orphons, were left out of the earlier analysis of 500 to 750 of the donors. An earlier analysis of 587 of the donors showed that most TCR beta V segments appeared in productive rearrangements either about 87% or about 30% of the time, which broadly matched IMGT annotations. In a later analysis, about 16,000 TCR beta sequences were associated with specific HLA alleles at a false discovery rate of 0.05. The only immune exposure information available for the cohort was CMV serostatus. The sequencing pipeline was judged likely to have produced a cluster of highly shared sequence variants as a technical artifact. A later genetic analysis associated a missense DCLRE1C variant with V-gene and J-gene trimming of TCR beta chains, and an independent cohort replicated the association. According to a later analysis, most CMV-associated TCR beta chains appeared to be HLA-restricted, and the HLA associations seemed to be driven largely by CMV exposure. In a later analysis, HLA-associated TCR beta chains were found to be more clonally expanded and to have lower generation probabilities than equally common non-associated chains.

The germline V gene specifies SGHAT as CDR1 and FQNNGV as CDR2. The CDR3 starts with the cysteine, ends with the phenylalanine, and has 15 residues. Of the read, only the CDR3 DNA is kept; its 45 bases are in frame from base 1. V has 1 base trimmed and J has 6 bases trimmed; junction bases matching no gene number 3. The origin of this receptor is a human donor in good health. The sequenced material came from PBMCs. The chain joins TRBV11-2 to TRBJ2-1; 10 middle bases align to TRBD2. The CDR3 in this case is CASSLASGRINEQFF. The sequenced DNA: TGTGCCAGCAGCTTAGCTAGCGGGAGAATCAATGAGCAGTTCTTC.